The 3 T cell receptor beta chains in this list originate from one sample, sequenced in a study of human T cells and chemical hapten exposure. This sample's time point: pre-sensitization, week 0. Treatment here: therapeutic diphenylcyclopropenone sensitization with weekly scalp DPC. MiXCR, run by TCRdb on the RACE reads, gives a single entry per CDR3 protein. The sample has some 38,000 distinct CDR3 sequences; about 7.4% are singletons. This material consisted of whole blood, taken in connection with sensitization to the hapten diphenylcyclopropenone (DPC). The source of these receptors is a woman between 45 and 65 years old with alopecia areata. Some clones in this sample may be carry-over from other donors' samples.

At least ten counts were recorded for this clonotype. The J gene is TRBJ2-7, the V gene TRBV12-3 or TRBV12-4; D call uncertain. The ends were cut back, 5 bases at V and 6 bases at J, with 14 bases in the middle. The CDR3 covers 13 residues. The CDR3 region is CASSRPPGSEQYF. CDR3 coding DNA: TGTGCCAGCAGTCGACCCCCCGGGTCCGAGCAGTACTTC.

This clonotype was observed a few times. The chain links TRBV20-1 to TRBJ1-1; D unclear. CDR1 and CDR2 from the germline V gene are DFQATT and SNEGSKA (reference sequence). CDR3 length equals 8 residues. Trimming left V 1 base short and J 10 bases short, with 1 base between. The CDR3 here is CSARGAFF. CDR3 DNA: TGCAGTGCTAGAGGAGCTTTCTTT.

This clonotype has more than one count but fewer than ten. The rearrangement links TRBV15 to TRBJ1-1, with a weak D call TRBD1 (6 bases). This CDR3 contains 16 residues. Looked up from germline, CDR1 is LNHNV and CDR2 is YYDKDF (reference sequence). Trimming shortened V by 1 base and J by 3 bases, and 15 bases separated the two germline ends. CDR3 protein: CATSRGQAIRDTEAFF. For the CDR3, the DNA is TGTGCCACCAGCAGAGGACAGGCCATTCGGGACACTGAAGCTTTCTTT.